The TCR beta chain under discussion was sequenced for a study of T cell changes during pregnancy in multiple sclerosis. This CDR3 has 15 residues. V dropped 4 bases and J dropped 7; count of bases not matched to a gene: 7. Germline values: CDR1 SGHKS, CDR2 YYEKEE (reference sequence). The protocol was immunoSEQ multiplex PCR, while the TCRdb copy is restricted to in-frame clones and leaves out a portion. The table records about 80,000 clones, approximately 90% of them present only once. The sample consisted of peripheral blood, taken before pregnancy. The rearrangement uses TRBV5-5 and TRBJ1-6, with 8 bases aligning to TRBD1. This TCR came from a female donor with multiple sclerosis, enrolled in a pregnancy study. The CDR3 here is CASSPTGVGNSPLHF. CDR3 coding DNA: TGTGCCAGCAGCCCGACAGGGGTGGGGAATTCACCCCTCCACTTT.